These T cell receptor beta chains were read from a single sample in a study of Graves' ophthalmopathy and Graves' hyperthyroidism. TCRdb itself ran the multiplex PCR reads through MiXCR, one entry per CDR3 protein. The table lists roughly 480,000 distinct CDR3 sequences, around 14% of them singletons, with approximately 9.8% in the top ten. Material: blood. These receptors were collected from a woman in her twenties or thirties with Graves' ophthalmopathy. CDR3s include the opening cysteine and the closing phenylalanine or tryptophan. A D gene is named only where the DNA matches it firmly. Expanded clones are given a class, and other clones once, few, many or no size at all.

>TRBV7-9|TRBJ2-4|NA|many
TGTGCCAGCAGTTTCACAGCGAGCAAAAACATTCAGTACTTC
CASSFTASKNIQYF
>TRBV28|TRBJ1-2|TRBD1|NA
TGTGCCAGCAGTTTAAGGGACAGGGGCCCAACATGGGGCTACACCTTC
CASSLRDRGPTWGYTF
>TRBV6-1|TRBJ2-7|TRBD2|NA
TGTGCCAGCATGAAGCGGGATAGGGGCGAGCAGTACTTC
CASMKRDRGEQYF
>TRBV7-3|TRBJ2-2|NA|NA
TGTGCCTGGCACGAACCGAACACCGGGGAGCTGTTTTTT
CAWHEPNTGELFF
>TRBV7-3|TRBJ2-2|NA|many
TGTGCCAGCAGCTTAAAGTCGCTGGTGAACACCGGGGAGCTGTTTTTT
CASSLKSLVNTGELFF
>TRBV2|TRBJ2-3|TRBD2|few
TGTGCCAGCAGAGGCGGGGGGAGCACAGATACGCAGTATTTT
CASRGGGSTDTQYF
>TRBV6-5|TRBJ1-2|TRBD1|many
TGTGCCCATACAGGGGGCGCCTATGGCTACACCTTC
CAHTGGAYGYTF
>TRBV6-5|TRBJ1-3|NA|many
TGTGCCAGCAGTTACTGGCCGCCGCCCGGAAACACCATATATTTT
CASSYWPPPGNTIYF
>TRBV2|TRBJ2-7|TRBD2|many
TGCGCCAGCAGTGCTATCAGCGGGGGGGACGAGCAGTACTTC
CASSAISGGDEQYF
>TRBV6-2/TRBV6-3|TRBJ1-1|NA|NA
TGTGCCAGCAGTTACGTGGTCGTGGCGAACACTGAAGCTTTCTTT
CASSYVVVANTEAFF
>TRBV12-3/TRBV12-4|TRBJ2-5|TRBD2|many
TGTGCCAGCAGAACTAGCGGGAGGGAGACCCAGTACTTC
CASRTSGRETQYF
>TRBV30|TRBJ1-5|NA|NA
TGTGCCTGGAGTGGAGAGGGGACGCTCAATCAGCCCCAGCATTTT
CAWSGEGTLNQPQHF
>TRBV12-3/TRBV12-4|TRBJ1-5|NA|NA
TGTGCCAGCAGTGATCAGGGAACTAGCAATCAGCCCCAGCATTTT
CASSDQGTSNQPQHF
>TRBV2|TRBJ2-7|NA|NA
TGTGCCACTCTCCGAGCGGTTTACTACGATCAGTACTTC
CATLRAVYYDQYF
>TRBV11-1|TRBJ2-4|TRBD1|few
TGTGCCAGCAGCTTCGGACAGGGCAAATTGAACATTCAGTACTTC
CASSFGQGKLNIQYF
>TRBV10-3|TRBJ2-7|TRBD2|NA
TGTGCCATCACCCCGACTAGCGGGGGCCCCTACGAGCAGTACTTC
CAITPTSGGPYEQYF
>TRBV5-6|TRBJ2-7|TRBD1|many
TGTGCCAGCAGCAAAGGCCGACAGGGGGCAATCTACGAGCAGTACTTC
CASSKGRQGAIYEQYF
>TRBV11-2|TRBJ2-7|TRBD2|many
TGTGCCAGCAGCTCCACCGGGACTACCTCCTACGAGCAGTACTTC
CASSSTGTTSYEQYF
>TRBV20-1|TRBJ1-2|NA|many
TGCAGTTTCAGGGTTGCCTATGGCTACACCTTC
CSFRVAYGYTF
>TRBV6-1|TRBJ2-7|NA|many
TGTGCCAGCAGTGAAAGGCTGGAGCCCCCCGGGCAGTACTTC
CASSERLEPPGQYF
>TRBV6-2/TRBV6-3|TRBJ2-2|NA|few
TGTGCCAGCAGTCGATCCGCCAGGGGTGGGGAGCTGTTTTTT
CASSRSARGGELFF
>TRBV18|TRBJ2-7|NA|NA
TGTGCCAGCTCACCACCGATCAGCCTCGAACAGTACTTC
CASSPPISLEQYF
>TRBV2|TRBJ1-3|TRBD1|many
TGTGCCAGCAGGGTCCAGGGGGACACCATATATTTT
CASRVQGDTIYF
>TRBV28|TRBJ1-1|NA|many
TGTGCCAGCAGTTTTAGTCCAGACGGGGCTTTCTTT
CASSFSPDGAFF